This TCR beta chain was observed in a study of T cell repertoires in cytomegalovirus infection. The study's findings and limits: HLA-C-restricted CMV clonotypes gave the most frequent clonotype in two of eight donors. Identification of carriers of CMV plus the relevant HLA was performed using cumulative public TCR beta family frequency.

Looked up from germline, CDR1 is SGHTA and CDR2 is FQGNSA. This CDR3 is 15 amino acids long. Each CDR3 protein is one row after TCRdb ran MiXCR on the reads. The sample lists about 190,000 distinct CDR3 sequences, 28% occurring once. This clonotype was counted at least ten times. What it binds is unknown. A junction boundary mismatches the germline segment, possibly from a read error. The sample taken for sequencing was PBMCs. The receptor was derived from a human donor in good health (CMV status not recorded). Some clones in this sample may be carry-over from other donors' samples. The rearrangement links TRBV7-2 to TRBJ2-1; 8 nucleotides agree with TRBD2. The CDR3 is CASSPSGGAGVGSVF. The DNA for the CDR3 is TGTGCCAGCAGCCCCTCGGGGGGAGCGGGGGTGGGATCAGTCTTC.